A selection of T cell receptor beta chains follows, all from one sample in a study of blood T cell repertoires in COVID-19. Data came from immunoSEQ multiplex PCR; TCRdb stores just in-frame clones and leaves some out. The data hold a few hundred thousand clones, with around nine tenths observed a single time. Sequences were obtained from PBMCs or T cells enriched from blood (not recorded which). Every receptor here comes from a woman aged 55-70 years who had recovered from COVID-19. Both conserved end residues are part of each CDR3.

cdr3_aa j_call v_call
CASSFSGRNTGELFF TRBJ2-2 TRBV5-4
CASSSSYGSSYNEQFF TRBJ2-1 TRBV11-2
CASSYRGQGYEQYF TRBJ2-7 TRBV6-5
CAMSWSGTDTQYF TRBJ2-3 TRBV10-3
CSAGQSDEQFF TRBJ2-1 TRBV20-1
CASSQVVYSGGADEEQFF TRBJ2-1 TRBV4-2
CASSLEQGYGTGELFF TRBJ2-2 TRBV7-9
CASSYSGGETQYF TRBJ2-5 TRBV9
CASSPTSGRTYNEQFF TRBJ2-1 TRBV5-4
CASSPGRGRNTIYF TRBJ1-3 TRBV18
CASSSAGAQTGELFF TRBJ2-2 TRBV5-1
CASRVTTGGRGAFF TRBJ1-1 TRBV28
CAWSVSGPLEAFF TRBJ1-1 TRBV30
CASSQDSRATIPNEKLFF TRBJ1-4 TRBV3-1/TRBV3-2
CATSAQYGYTF TRBJ1-2 TRBV24-1
CASSQSKQPQHF TRBJ1-5 TRBV23-1
CASSKDRGPNSPLHF TRBJ1-6 TRBV5-1
CASSEARGGQPQHF TRBJ1-5 TRBV6-1
CASSSWDREGSPLHF TRBJ1-6 TRBV6-5
CASSGGEETQYF TRBJ2-5 TRBV4-1
CASSPIQISEKLFF TRBJ1-4 TRBV4-1
CASSEPKVQGNEQFF TRBJ2-1 TRBV5-1
CAPRFHEQYF TRBJ2-7 TRBV7-3
CASTILATGELFF TRBJ2-2 TRBV28
CASSSPYGNEQFF TRBJ2-1 TRBV7-2
CASSLTQGEKLFF TRBJ1-4 TRBV18
CASSLGGTGFQPQHF TRBJ1-5 TRBV28
CASSGISGSQETQYF TRBJ2-5 TRBV2
CARPQGDTGELFF TRBJ2-2 TRBV3-1/TRBV3-2
CASSLGSSYNSPLHF TRBJ1-6 TRBV5-5
CSAPARVHNSPLHF TRBJ1-6 TRBV29-1
CASSKSQNQVQPQHF TRBJ1-5 TRBV7-3
CASSLRGPGQGNTEAFF TRBJ1-1 TRBV5-1
CATSGGLGEKLFF TRBJ1-4 TRBV15
CASSLSGTNTEAFF TRBJ1-1 TRBV4-1
CASSPGLNSYEQYF TRBJ2-7 TRBV2
CASSQGGGPTYNEQFF TRBJ2-1 TRBV4-1
CASSLVPGEETQYF TRBJ2-5 TRBV5-1
CASSQASGFYNSPLHF TRBJ1-6 TRBV3-1/TRBV3-2
CASSFGGEETQYF TRBJ2-5 TRBV7-9
CASSQVEASGKTQYF TRBJ2-5 TRBV4-1
CAWSVAGGHADTQYF TRBJ2-3 TRBV30
CASSEIQENQPQHF TRBJ1-5 TRBV2
CASSESSYEQYF TRBJ2-7 TRBV6-1
CASSPIRGKNEAFF TRBJ1-1 TRBV6-5
CATRSAQGSYEQYF TRBJ2-7 TRBV6-5